Presented here are 16 T cell receptor beta chains from one specimen sequenced in a study of T-cell memory formation after mild COVID-19. TCRdb fed the 5' RACE reads into MiXCR, producing one record per CDR3 protein. The sample shows fewer than 500,000 distinct CDR3 sequences, roughly 23% of them seen only once. The sample consisted of PBMCs or a T cell subset sorted from them (not recorded which). These receptors all come from an adult woman who had mild COVID-19 (a few samples of this study predate the infection). Cell type and time point are not known.

The chain recombines TRBV7-2 with TRBJ1-1, with TRBD1 identical over 7 bases. CDR1 is SGHTA and CDR2 is FQGNSA in the germline V gene. J gave up 2 bases and V 5 bases, and 8 bases lay outside the gene matches. The CDR3 length is 15 residues. CDR3 amino acids: CASSTQTGLNTEAFF. As DNA, the CDR3 is TGTGCCAGCAGCACCCAGACAGGGCTAAACACTGAAGCTTTCTTT.

The V call is TRBV7-8, the J call TRBJ2-3; no clear D. The germline V gene has CDR1 SGHVS and CDR2 FQNEAQ. The V and J ends lost 2 bases and 2 bases respectively, with 17 bases between them. CDR3 size: 17 residues. The CDR3 is CASSLTGSGEFTDTQYF. The CDR3 DNA reads as TGTGCCAGCAGCTTAACCGGGTCGGGCGAATTCACAGATACGCAGTATTTT.

This clonotype has only a few counts. V is TRBV21-1 and J is TRBJ1-5; TRBD1 is the table's D call and was not checked against the DNA. TRBV21-1 is reported as a pseudogene. The CDR3 extends over 18 amino acids. The DNA for the CDR3 is TGTGCCAGCAGCTCCCTAACAGCCCGGGACAGGGGGTTAGAGCCCCAGCATTTT. This codes for CASSSLTARDRGLEPQHF.

This clonotype was recorded a few times. The CDR3 nucleotides read TGCGCCAGCAGCTTGGCAGAGCGGGGGGGTGCCGGAGATACGCAGTATTTT. It specifies CASSLAERGGAGDTQYF. The V and J genes are TRBV5-1 and TRBJ2-3, with 10 positions matching TRBD2. CDR3 length: 17 amino acids. Germline V CDR1 and CDR2: SGHRS, YFSETQ. V was clipped by 0 bases and J by 5 bases; unmatched bases: 9.

There are a few counts of this clonotype. The V gene is TRBV25-1, the J gene TRBJ1-6; no definite D call. Germline CDR1 MGHDK, CDR2 SYGVNS. Trimming cost V 3 bases and J 12 bases, with 12 bases left between them. The CDR3 has 13 amino acids. The CDR3 region is CASSEGVSQPLHF. CDR3 bases: TGTGCCAGCAGTGAGGGAGTTTCTCAACCCCTCCACTTT.

This chain uses TRBV7-2 with TRBJ2-7; weak D call: TRBD2 (6 bases). This CDR3 is built from 16 residues. Germline V gene lookup returns CDR1 SGHTA and CDR2 FQGNSA. The V end was cut by 7 bases, the J end by 2 bases, with 21 bases between. The CDR3 nucleotides are TGTGCCAGCACCGCGGGTTTGGGAGGCGGCGCCTACGAGCAGTACTTC. Translating gives CASTAGLGGGAYEQYF.

CDR3 nucleotides: TGTGCCAGCAGCTCATACCGGGAGGAAGAGACCCAGTACTTC. Protein: CASSSYREEETQYF. The chain carries TRBV7-8 and TRBJ2-5, with 7 bases that match TRBD2. The CDR3 is made up of 14 amino acids. Germline trimming cut 4 bases from V and 3 bases from J; bases unmatched to any gene: 5. Germline V gene lookup returns CDR1 SGHVS and CDR2 FQNEAQ.

The CDR3 sequence is CASSALGQGSLTDTQYF. CDR3 nucleotides: TGTGCCAGCAGCGCCCTCGGACAGGGCAGCCTCACAGATACGCAGTATTTT. The chain joins TRBV9 to TRBJ2-3; 8 bases match TRBD1. The V and J ends lost 3 bases and 2 bases, in that order; junction bases with no gene match: 11. The CDR3 contains 17 residues. Germline CDR1 is SGDLS and CDR2 is YYNGEE.

The chain employs TRBV19 and TRBJ2-4; 13 nucleotides line up with TRBD2. CDR1 and CDR2 from the germline V gene are LNHDA and SQIVND (reference sequence). The CDR3 runs to 15 residues. Trimming cost V 6 bases and J 8 bases; bases outside gene matches: 7. CDR3 coding DNA: TGTGCCAGTAGACGGACTAGCGGGGGCCCTGACATTCAGTACTTC. It encodes CASRRTSGGPDIQYF.

The chain recombines TRBV7-2 with TRBJ1-3; D is undetermined. The CDR3 spans 15 residues. Germline V gene lookup returns CDR1 SGHTA and CDR2 FQGNSA. V lost 6 bases, J lost 1 base, and 13 bases lay in between. CDR3 coding DNA: TGTGCCAGCAGGCGTCGGGAGGGTTCTGGAAACACCATATATTTT. This codes for CASRRREGSGNTIYF.

This chain connects TRBV20-1 to TRBJ2-1; the D is unclear. V lost 6 bases and J lost 2, with 11 bases in between. Germline CDR1 and CDR2: DFQATT and SNEGSKA (reference sequence). This CDR3 contains 13 residues. The DNA for the CDR3 is TGCAGTGCCGTCAACCCCACCTACAATGAGCAGTTCTTC. Its protein product is CSAVNPTYNEQFF.

This chain joins TRBV9 and TRBJ1-6; D is undetermined. Trimming pared 0 bases from V and 0 bases from J, leaving 10 bases between. The germline V gene encodes CDR1 SGDLS and CDR2 YYNGEE. The CDR3 contains 17 residues. This CDR3 is CASSVGRPSSYNSPLHF. Here the CDR3 DNA reads TGTGCCAGCAGCGTAGGCCGACCGAGCTCCTATAATTCACCCCTCCACTTT.

This chain connects TRBV11-3 to TRBJ1-1; perhaps TRBD1 as D (6 bases). The CDR3 extends over 14 amino acids. Trimming left V 5 bases short and J 4 bases short, with 14 bases between. Looked up from germline, CDR1 is SGHNT and CDR2 is YENEEA. The CDR3 loop is CASSHRVGVTEAFF. CDR3 in DNA: TGTGCCAGCAGCCACAGGGTAGGCGTCACTGAAGCTTTCTTT.

In this sample, this clonotype turned up once. The chain carries TRBV6-6 and TRBJ1-5, with D tentatively TRBD1 (6 bases). Trimming took off 11 bases at V and 7 bases at J, with 18 bases between the two ends. The CDR3 length is 13 residues. In germline, CDR1 is MNHNY, CDR2 SVGAGI (reference sequence). CDR3 region: CAGGGGQGQPQHF. CDR3 nucleotides: TGTGCCGGGGGCGGGGGGCAGGGGCAGCCCCAGCATTTT.

The chain links TRBV7-2 to TRBJ2-1; 13 positions match TRBD2. Trimming cost V 5 bases and J 5 bases; bases outside gene matches: 6. The CDR3 consists of 16 residues. Germline V gene sequence: CDR1 SGHTA, CDR2 FQGNSA. The CDR3 reads CASSRAGTSGNNEQFF. The DNA of the CDR3 is TGTGCCAGCAGCCGAGCTGGGACTAGCGGGAACAATGAGCAGTTCTTC.

The V gene is TRBV20-1, the J gene TRBJ2-5; unclear D gene. CDR1 is DFQATT, CDR2 SNEGSKA, per germline (reference sequence). The CDR3 extends over 14 amino acids. V was pared by 5 bases and J by 2 bases, with 15 bases between. CDR3 nucleotide sequence: TGCAGTGCTCCCGCCAGGAGTTCTCAAGAGACCCAGTACTTC. It translates to CSAPARSSQETQYF.